This T cell receptor (beta chain) stems from a study of blood T cell repertoires in COVID-19. Germline CDR1 reads GTSNPN; CDR2 reads SVGIG (reference sequence). CDR3 length: 13 residues. The V end was cut by 1 base, the J end by 5 bases, with 11 bases between. The authors' processing: Estimated nucleated cell counts came from reference gene primer amplification. Assay used: immunoSEQ multiplex PCR; TCRdb lists only in-frame clones, some missing. That table gives V, J and clone size, and the DNA gave D and trimming. The repertoire consists of a few hundred thousand clones, with around 87% occurring once and the leading ten covering approximately 8%.

Sequencing was carried out using peripheral blood. The chain employs TRBV30 and TRBJ1-2; TRBD1 is a possible D gene (5 bases). The receptor comes from a woman aged 45-59 years who had recovered from COVID-19. In DNA, the CDR3 is TGTGCCTGGAGTGAACAGGCCTTATATGGCTACACCTTC. Encoded protein: CAWSEQALYGYTF.